This T cell receptor (beta chain) was retrieved from a study of T-cell memory formation after mild COVID-19. Overall study results and limits: CD4/CD8 balance held among clones contracting day 15 to 85, and later expanders leaned CD4+. CD4+ contracting clones were found mainly in CM and EM, and CD8+ ones in EMRA.

In this sample, this clonotype turned up a few times. Its specificity is unknown. An end of the junction differs from the germline gene, which may be a read error. MiXCR, applied by TCRdb to the 5' RACE reads, yields one record per CDR3 protein. This table holds 400,000 to 500,000 distinct CDR3 sequences, approximately 24% found once. Germline V gene data show CDR1 as SGHRS and CDR2 as YFSETQ. The CDR3 has 14 residues. The genes are TRBV5-1 and TRBJ2-3, with D perhaps TRBD1 or TRBD2 (5 bases each). This clonotype was obtained from an adult woman who had mild COVID-19 (a few samples of this study predate the infection). Cell type and time point are not known. What was sequenced was PBMCs or a T cell subset sorted from them (not recorded which). The CDR3 coding sequence is TGCGCCAGCAGGTTGGAGGTGGGGGCAGATACGCAGTATTTT. It specifies CASRLEVGADTQYF.